Here is one T cell receptor (beta chain) with its context. This clonotype has only a few counts. Its antigen specificity is not known. Base qualities are missing; no much larger clone stands one base away. Sequencing relied on an Illumina HiSeq 2500. Quantitative 5'-RACE with molecular barcodes was used to prepare TCR beta libraries. The authors' pipeline ran thus. A new computational method based on a probabilistic model of VDJ rearrangement was used to identify disease-linked TCR variants. TCRdb passed the public sequencing reads through fastp at Q25 and MiXCR, retaining productive beta sequences. Rows are combined by CDR3 protein, so each entry shows the most common genes and DNA. The V and J calls come from TCRdb's annotation, not from the publication. In this sample the table shows 100,000 to 150,000 distinct CDR3 sequences, 7% of which occur a single time. The ten top clones hold 12% of the sample.

CDR1 and CDR2, looked up from the germline V gene, are SGHRS and YFSETQ. Relative to germline, V is 0 bases shorter and J is 7 bases shorter, with 13 bases between their ends. The CDR3, cysteine through phenylalanine, is 14 amino acids long. Of all the DNA, just the CDR3 is kept, 42 bases in frame from base 1. This sample was included in a study of CD8 T cells in ankylosing spondylitis (dated by TCRdb to the late 2010s). With respect to the entire study: To find TCR variants linked to disease, the study profiled T cell receptor beta repertoires in ankylosing spondylitis patients and healthy donors. The whole study cohort included about a hundred healthy donors and under 30 ankylosing spondylitis patients. Samples of peripheral blood were taken, and for ankylosing spondylitis patients, synovial fluid was collected as well.

The study at large found these results: Significant enrichment of the disease-linked clones was reported in matched synovial fluid samples from ankylosing spondylitis patients. The disease-linked clones had a CD8+ phenotype and were found at relatively low frequencies in peripheral blood. Some of the motif variants had been reported before in the synovial fluid and blood of reactive arthritis patients, a finding that suggests common disease-initiation mechanisms. A TCR beta motif made up of several highly homologous amino acid variants appeared to be characteristic of blood from ankylosing spondylitis patients.

Sequenced material: blood, either unsorted or a sorted T cell fraction (not recorded which). Here the chain combines TRBV5-1 and TRBJ1-1, with an unclear D gene assignment. This TCR was recovered from a male donor with ankylosing spondylitis or in good health (not recorded which). For the CDR3, the sequence is CASSLGRTEGEAFF. Here is the DNA: TGCGCCAGCAGCTTGGGGCGGACGGAGGGTGAAGCTTTCTTT.